These T cell receptor beta chains were read from a single sample in a study of memory CD4+ T cells and cytomegalovirus serostatus. Profiling relied on immunoSEQ multiplex PCR, and the TCRdb table lists in-frame clones only, not all of them. The data contain approximately 46,000 clones, around 77% of them singletons. The source material was memory CD4+ T cells from blood. These receptors all stem from an adult in good health and CMV-seronegative. Both conserved end residues are part of each CDR3. Each record gives: V gene, J gene, clone size, CDR3 protein. Clone size, where shown, is once, few, many, or a class for clones that have expanded.

v_gene: TRBV5-1; j_gene: TRBJ2-1; abundance: NA; CDR3aa: CASSLAGRNTYNEQFF
v_gene: TRBV16; j_gene: TRBJ1-2; abundance: few; CDR3aa: CASSPDRGTDGYTF
v_gene: TRBV4-3; j_gene: TRBJ1-2; abundance: once; CDR3aa: CASSPEGGESYGYTF
v_gene: TRBV5-1; j_gene: TRBJ1-2; abundance: NA; CDR3aa: CASSTTGADYGYTF
v_gene: TRBV7-8; j_gene: TRBJ2-3; abundance: NA; CDR3aa: CASSLLPGIGTDTQYF
v_gene: TRBV5-1; j_gene: TRBJ1-4; abundance: NA; CDR3aa: CASSKTGTDEKLFF
v_gene: TRBV10-1; j_gene: TRBJ1-2; abundance: few; CDR3aa: CASSHPPPRSDRVSVGYTF
v_gene: TRBV7-6; j_gene: TRBJ2-3; abundance: NA; CDR3aa: CASSFGGDTQYF
v_gene: TRBV6-1; j_gene: TRBJ1-1; abundance: NA; CDR3aa: CAVWGWNTEAFF
v_gene: TRBV4-3; j_gene: TRBJ1-2; abundance: few; CDR3aa: CASSQDLGTPGGYTF
v_gene: TRBV7-2; j_gene: TRBJ1-4; abundance: NA; CDR3aa: CASSLYRDDEKLFF
v_gene: TRBV7-2; j_gene: TRBJ2-5; abundance: NA; CDR3aa: CASSLAPGGETQYF
v_gene: TRBV12-1; j_gene: TRBJ1-3; abundance: NA; CDR3aa: CASSLLRNSGNTIYF
v_gene: TRBV27; j_gene: TRBJ2-2; abundance: NA; CDR3aa: CASSLRKRLRTGSNTGELFF
v_gene: TRBV5-4; j_gene: TRBJ2-3; abundance: few; CDR3aa: CASSFRDTDTQYF
v_gene: TRBV6-1; j_gene: TRBJ2-7; abundance: NA; CDR3aa: CASNTLYEQYF
v_gene: TRBV6-1; j_gene: TRBJ1-2; abundance: NA; CDR3aa: CASTLTVNYGYTF
v_gene: TRBV4-2; j_gene: TRBJ2-7; abundance: few; CDR3aa: CASSPNLRQGGYEQYF
v_gene: TRBV9; j_gene: TRBJ1-4; abundance: once; CDR3aa: CASSVVGGTLRPNATNEKLFF
v_gene: TRBV4-2; j_gene: TRBJ2-1; abundance: NA; CDR3aa: CASSQMGPDNEQFF
v_gene: TRBV9; j_gene: TRBJ1-3; abundance: NA; CDR3aa: CASSVFDKSTSGNTIYF
v_gene: TRBV4-1; j_gene: TRBJ1-3; abundance: NA; CDR3aa: CASSQGTAYSGNTIYF
v_gene: TRBV4-3; j_gene: TRBJ1-4; abundance: few; CDR3aa: CASTKGGAGLNEKLFF
v_gene: TRBV2; j_gene: TRBJ2-2; abundance: few; CDR3aa: CASLGVLGYTGELFF
v_gene: TRBV12-2; j_gene: TRBJ1-4; abundance: NA; CDR3aa: CASRLIAPKLFF
v_gene: TRBV18; j_gene: TRBJ2-2; abundance: NA; CDR3aa: CASSTRADLNTGELFF
v_gene: TRBV18; j_gene: TRBJ1-1; abundance: few; CDR3aa: CASSPSSPGGTEAFF
v_gene: TRBV6-6; j_gene: TRBJ2-7; abundance: NA; CDR3aa: CASSKLQGHEQYF
v_gene: TRBV30; j_gene: TRBJ2-7; abundance: once; CDR3aa: CAWSGQGPYEQYF
v_gene: TRBV19; j_gene: TRBJ1-5; abundance: NA; CDR3aa: CASRISSWTGGNQPQHF
v_gene: TRBV5-1; j_gene: TRBJ2-7; abundance: few; CDR3aa: CASSLGAGKNYEQYF
v_gene: TRBV7-3; j_gene: TRBJ1-5; abundance: NA; CDR3aa: CASSLGGQSNQPQHF
v_gene: TRBV5-4; j_gene: TRBJ1-6; abundance: NA; CDR3aa: CASNDVGRGSPLHF
v_gene: TRBV4-3; j_gene: TRBJ2-1; abundance: NA; CDR3aa: CASSLWTSGGYNEQFF
v_gene: TRBV6-6; j_gene: TRBJ2-5; abundance: NA; CDR3aa: CASSPLGETQYF
v_gene: TRBV2; j_gene: TRBJ1-2; abundance: NA; CDR3aa: CASREGSYGYTF
v_gene: TRBV6-1; j_gene: TRBJ1-4; abundance: NA; CDR3aa: CASSREGMGRRKLFF
v_gene: TRBV18; j_gene: TRBJ1-4; abundance: NA; CDR3aa: CASSPKSVATNEKLFF
v_gene: TRBV18; j_gene: TRBJ2-2; abundance: NA; CDR3aa: CASSHLTSRDTGELFF
v_gene: TRBV27; j_gene: TRBJ2-3; abundance: few; CDR3aa: CASSLVAATDTQYF
v_gene: TRBV6-6; j_gene: TRBJ1-4; abundance: NA; CDR3aa: CASSWGRGPTNEKLFF
v_gene: TRBV4-3; j_gene: TRBJ2-2; abundance: NA; CDR3aa: CASSRIGGGTGELFF
v_gene: TRBV7-2; j_gene: TRBJ2-4; abundance: NA; CDR3aa: CASSFGGQSNIQYF
v_gene: TRBV5-1; j_gene: TRBJ2-3; abundance: NA; CDR3aa: CASRPPAGTDTQYF
v_gene: TRBV7-9; j_gene: TRBJ2-1; abundance: few; CDR3aa: CASSLTGQVNEQFF
v_gene: TRBV5-1; j_gene: TRBJ2-7; abundance: NA; CDR3aa: CASSLVATVREQYF
v_gene: TRBV27; j_gene: TRBJ1-2; abundance: NA; CDR3aa: CASRAPGTKDGYTF